The clone carrying this T cell receptor (beta chain) was detected a few times. Its target is unknown. Regarding treatment: around 19 received Ad26.COV2.S at low or high dose, single or two shots; roughly five received placebo; per-sample allocation not given. The investigators took samples on day 63 after the first vaccine or placebo injection. The source of the sample is a study of Ad26.COV2.S vaccination and SARS-CoV-2 variants. Broader study findings: Greater spike-specific TCR breadth was seen in vaccine recipients than in placebo recipients.

Data came from immunoSEQ multiplex PCR; TCRdb stores just in-frame clones and leaves some out. The sample includes 410,000 or so clones, approximately 90% of them seen just once. The source material was peripheral blood, sampled in a trial of Ad26.COV2.S vaccine versus placebo. This clonotype was obtained from a person between 18 and 60 years old who received the Ad26.COV2.S COVID-19 vaccine or a placebo.

Here the CDR3 reads CASSIQGGGTEAFF. For the CDR3, the DNA is TGTGCCAGCAGCATACAGGGGGGAGGGACTGAAGCTTTCTTT. The chain combines TRBV5-4 with TRBJ1-1, with 8 bases aligning to TRBD1. Losses at the gene ends were 4 bases for V and 5 bases for J; bases not matched to a gene: 7. CDR1 is SGHNT and CDR2 is YYREEE in the germline V gene (reference sequence). There are 14 residues in the CDR3.